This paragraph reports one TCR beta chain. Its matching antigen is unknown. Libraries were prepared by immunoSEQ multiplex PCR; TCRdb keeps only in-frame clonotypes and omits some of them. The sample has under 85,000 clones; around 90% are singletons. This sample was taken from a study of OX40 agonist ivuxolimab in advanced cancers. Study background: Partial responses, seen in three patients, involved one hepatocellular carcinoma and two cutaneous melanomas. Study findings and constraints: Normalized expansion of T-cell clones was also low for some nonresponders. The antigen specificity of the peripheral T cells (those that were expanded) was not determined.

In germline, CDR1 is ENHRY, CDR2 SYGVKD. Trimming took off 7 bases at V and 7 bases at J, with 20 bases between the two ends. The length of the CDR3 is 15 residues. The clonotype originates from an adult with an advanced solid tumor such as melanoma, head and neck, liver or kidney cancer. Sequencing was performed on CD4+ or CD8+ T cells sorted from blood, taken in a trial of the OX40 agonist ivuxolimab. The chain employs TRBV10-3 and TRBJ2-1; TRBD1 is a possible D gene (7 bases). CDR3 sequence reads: CAITQGDFLGNEQFF. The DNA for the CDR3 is TGTGCCATCACCCAGGGGGACTTCTTGGGGAATGAGCAGTTCTTC.